The 12 T cell receptor beta chains below were found in one sample sequenced in a study of T cell responses to AZD1222 COVID-19 vaccine. The repertoire was sequenced with immunoSEQ multiplex PCR; TCRdb's copy has only in-frame clones and lacks some. The repertoire has 65,000 to 85,000 clones, around nine tenths of them found once; the top ten carry about a tenth. This sample comprised peripheral blood, obtained on day 0 of AZD1222 vaccination. The receptors shown here come from an adult in good health.

The genes are TRBV15 and TRBJ2-3, with D uncertain. Trimming took off 5 bases at V and 3 bases at J, with 12 bases between the two ends. The CDR3 totals 14 residues. Germline V CDR1 and CDR2: LNHNV, YYDKDF (reference sequence). The CDR3 bases are TGTGCCACCAGCCCCGACACAGATACAGATACGCAGTATTTT. As protein: CATSPDTDTDTQYF.

The rearrangement joins TRBV5-4 to TRBJ1-5, with D maybe TRBD1 (5 bases). CDR3 size: 15 residues. V shed 2 bases and J shed 6 bases, with 15 bases lying between them. Germline V gene data show CDR1 as SGHNT and CDR2 as YYREEE (reference sequence). CDR3 region: CASSFGGSVGQPQHF. DNA of the CDR3: TGTGCCAGCAGCTTCGGGGGATCTGTGGGTCAGCCCCAGCATTTT.

This chain joins TRBV18 and TRBJ2-1, with 10 nucleotides matching TRBD2. Germline trimming cut 5 bases from V and 3 bases from J; bases unmatched to any gene: 4. CDR3 length equals 15 residues. Per germline, CDR1 KGHSH and CDR2 LQKENI. CDR3 bases: TGTGCCAGCTCAGGTAGCGGGGGGAACTACAATGAGCAGTTCTTC. As protein: CASSGSGGNYNEQFF.

The chain joins TRBV4-1 to TRBJ2-1, with 9 bases matching TRBD2. Germline V CDR1 and CDR2: MGHRA, YSYEKL. There are 14 residues in the CDR3. J lost 8 bases, V lost 6 bases, and 8 bases had no gene match. The CDR3: CASSGTSWGHEQFF. As DNA, the CDR3 is TGCGCCAGCAGTGGGACTAGCTGGGGGCATGAGCAGTTCTTC.

This chain uses TRBV4-1 with TRBJ2-3; 12 bases align to TRBD2. The CDR3 length is 15 residues. V dropped 1 base and J dropped 8; count of bases not matched to a gene: 4. The V gene's germline CDR1 is MGHRA and CDR2 YSYEKL. In DNA, the CDR3 is TGCGCCAGCAGCCAAGGACTAGCGGGGGTGGGTACGCAGTATTTT. Its translation is CASSQGLAGVGTQYF.

This rearrangement joins TRBV18 to TRBJ2-2, with a possible D match to TRBD1 (6 bases). V lost 6 bases and J lost 1, with 9 bases in between. The CDR3 runs 14 residues. In germline, CDR1 is KGHSH, CDR2 LQKENI. Here the CDR3 DNA reads TGTGCCAGCTCTCGGGGACAGAACACCGGGGAGCTGTTTTTT. The encoded protein is CASSRGQNTGELFF.

The chain carries TRBV6-6 and TRBJ1-5; 10 positions match TRBD1. Per germline, CDR1 MNHNY and CDR2 SVGAGI (reference sequence). J gave up 5 bases and V 10 bases, and 5 bases lay outside the gene matches. The CDR3 is made up of 13 amino acids. CDR3 sequence reads: CATDRGPDQPQHF. CDR3 sequence (DNA): TGTGCCACCGACAGGGGGCCGGATCAGCCCCAGCATTTT.

The rearrangement joins TRBV18 to TRBJ2-2; TRBD2 agrees at 7 bases. V dropped 6 bases and J dropped 3; count of bases not matched to a gene: 4. The CDR3 runs to 14 residues. Per germline, CDR1 KGHSH and CDR2 LQKENI. The CDR3 here is CASSPAGDTGELFF. CDR3 nucleotides: TGTGCCAGCTCCCCCGCGGGGGACACCGGGGAGCTGTTTTTT.

This sequence joins TRBV30 and TRBJ1-3; unclear D gene. Germline CDR1 is GTSNPN and CDR2 is SVGIG (reference sequence). Trimming stripped 4 bases from V and 0 bases from J, with 13 bases between. The CDR3 has 15 amino acids. The CDR3 DNA reads TGTGCCTGGACGGGGAGTTTTAGCTCTGGAAACACCATATATTTT. This gives the protein CAWTGSFSSGNTIYF.

The chain's CDR3 is CASSVVPSETSEQYF. CDR3 bases: TGTGCCAGCAGCGTAGTTCCTAGCGAAACCTCCGAGCAGTACTTC. The chain recombines TRBV9 with TRBJ2-7; tentatively, D is TRBD2 (6 bases). Looked up from germline, CDR1 is SGDLS and CDR2 is YYNGEE. The V gene lost 0 bases and the J gene lost 6 bases, with 16 bases spanning the gap. The CDR3 sequence is 15 residues long.

The chain carries TRBV19 and TRBJ2-1, with TRBD2 identical over 7 bases. The V gene's germline CDR1 is LNHDA and CDR2 SQIVND (reference sequence). The CDR3 totals 14 residues. The V and J ends lost 9 bases and 7 bases, in that order; junction bases with no gene match: 12. The CDR3 loop is CASRGRELYNEQFF. In DNA form, the CDR3 reads TGTGCCAGCAGAGGGCGGGAGCTCTATAATGAGCAGTTCTTC. The whole variable domain, filled in from reference TRBV19 and TRBJ2-1, reads DGGITQSPKYLFRKEGQNVTLSCEQNLNHDAMYWYRQDPGQGLRLIYYSQIVNDFQKGDIAEGYSVSREKKESFPLTVTSAQKNPTAFYLCASRGRELYNEQFFGPGTRLTVL.

This chain connects TRBV28 to TRBJ2-2; D gene ambiguous. Trimming took 5 bases from V and 4 from J, leaving 5 bases between them. In germline, CDR1 is MDHEN, CDR2 SYDVKM. This CDR3 has 12 residues. The CDR3 loop reads CASSQSTGELFF. For the CDR3, the DNA is TGTGCCAGCAGTCAGTCCACCGGGGAGCTGTTTTTT. Using reference TRBV28 and TRBJ2-2 for the parts outside the CDR3, the full variable domain is DVKVTQSSRYLVKRTGEKVFLECVQDMDHENMFWYRQDPGLGLRLIYFSYDVKMKEKGDIPEGYSVSREKKERFSLILESASTNQTSMYLCASSQSTGELFFGEGSRLTVL.